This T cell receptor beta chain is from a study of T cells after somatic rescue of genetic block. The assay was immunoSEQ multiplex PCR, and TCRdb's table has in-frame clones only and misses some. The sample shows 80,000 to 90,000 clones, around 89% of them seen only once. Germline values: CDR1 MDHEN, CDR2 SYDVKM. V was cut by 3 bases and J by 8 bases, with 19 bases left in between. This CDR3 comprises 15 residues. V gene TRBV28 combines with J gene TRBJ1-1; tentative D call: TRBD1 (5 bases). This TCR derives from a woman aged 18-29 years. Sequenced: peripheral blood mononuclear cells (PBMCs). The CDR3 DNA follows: TGTGCCAGCAGTTTCTGGCAGGGCTATAGAGGGGAAGCTTTCTTT. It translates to CASSFWQGYRGEAFF.